In this sample, the clone carrying this T cell receptor beta chain turned up many times. What it binds is unknown. Trimming removed 1 base at V and 11 bases at J, with 11 bases between. The CDR3 loop spans 12 amino acids. The data derive from a study of response to subunit inactivated influenza vaccine. The study's findings and limits: Each seasonal influenza vaccination recruits few new T cells, the authors suggested.

TCRdb reprocessed the RT-PCR reads with MiXCR, giving one entry per CDR3 protein. The profile covers some 480,000 distinct CDR3 sequences, with around 9.9% appearing a single time and over 9.5% taken by the ten largest. V and J are TRBV12-3 or TRBV12-4 and TRBJ1-1; perhaps TRBD1 as D (5 bases). The sample here was PBMCs from blood, taken more than 35 days after vaccination. This clonotype was obtained from a man between 50 and 59 years old who received an inactivated influenza vaccine. The CDR3 loop reads CASSLGQGRAFF. The CDR3 region has the DNA TGTGCCAGCAGTTTAGGGCAGGGAAGGGCTTTCTTT.